The 13 T cell receptor beta chains presented below share a single source sample, sequenced in a study of cytotoxic CD8 clonotypes in ibrutinib-treated CLL. The protocol was immunoSEQ multiplex PCR, while the TCRdb copy is restricted to in-frame clones and leaves out a portion. The repertoire holds roughly 110,000 clones, roughly 57% seen once, with under 45% in the top ten. The sample in question was PBMCs, obtained after 24 months of ibrutinib treatment. The receptor set was obtained from a human donor with chronic lymphocytic leukemia.

V usage is TRBV4-3 and J usage is TRBJ2-3, with 7 bases aligning to TRBD1. This CDR3 region has 15 residues. Germline V gene data show CDR1 as LGHNA and CDR2 as YSLEER. V was pared by 2 bases and J by 5 bases, with 7 bases of the junction left unmatched. CDR3 DNA: TGCGCCAGCAGCCAACTTAGACAGGGCGGAGATACGCAGTATTTT. Encoded protein: CASSQLRQGGDTQYF.

This clone was detected once. The chain links TRBV2 to TRBJ2-7; D is perhaps TRBD1 or TRBD2 (5 bases each). V was pared by 3 bases and J by 4 bases, with 10 bases between. Germline V gives CDR1 SNHLY, CDR2 FYNNEI. The CDR3 is 13 residues long. The CDR3 DNA reads TGTGCCAGCAGTGACGGGACGGAGTACGAGCAGTACTTC. Amino acids: CASSDGTEYEQYF.

The chain links TRBV5-1 to TRBJ2-3, with D possibly being TRBD2 (6 bases). Germline values: CDR1 SGHRS, CDR2 YFSETQ. V lost 5 bases to trimming and J lost 1 base, with 17 bases between them. The CDR3 sequence is 16 residues long. CDR3 sequence reads: CASRGRQGVGTDTQYF. Here the CDR3 DNA reads TGCGCCAGCAGGGGGAGGCAAGGGGTGGGCACAGATACGCAGTATTTT.

This clone turned up a few times. The chain is built from TRBV5-4 and TRBJ2-5; TRBD2 aligns across 7 bases. V shed 3 bases, J shed 7 bases, and the junction held 9 bases outside the gene matches. Germline V gene sequence: CDR1 SGHNT, CDR2 YYREEE (reference sequence). This CDR3 comprises 14 residues. CDR3 protein: CASSSVGEGGTQYF. In DNA form, the CDR3 reads TGTGCCAGCAGCTCTGTGGGGGAGGGAGGGACCCAGTACTTC.

This clone has only a few counts. The rearrangement joins TRBV7-9 to TRBJ1-1; D ambiguous. From germline, CDR1 is SEHNR and CDR2 FQNEAQ (reference sequence). The CDR3 runs 13 residues. V shed 1 base and J shed 1 base, with 4 bases lying between them. CDR3 DNA sequence: TGTGCCAGCAGCTTAGATACGAACACTGAAGCTTTCTTT. This gives the protein CASSLDTNTEAFF. The full variable domain, its missing parts supplied by reference TRBV7-9 and TRBJ1-1, is DTGVSQNPRHKITKRGQNVTFRCDPISEHNRLYWYRQTLGQGPEFLTYFQNEAQLEKSRLLSDRFSAERPKGSFSTLEIQRTEQGDSAMYLCASSLDTNTEAFFGQGTRLTVV.

The chain uses TRBV7-9 and TRBJ2-2; maybe TRBD2 (5 bases). The CDR3 is 15 residues long. The V end lost 5 bases, the J end lost 0 bases, and 10 bases lay between the germline ends. Germline V gene lookup returns CDR1 SEHNR and CDR2 FQNEAQ (reference sequence). The CDR3 reads CASSPGGSNTGELFF. As DNA, the CDR3 is TGTGCCAGCAGCCCCGGAGGTTCGAACACCGGGGAGCTGTTTTTT.

This chain joins TRBV5-1 and TRBJ1-3, with 7 bases fitting TRBD1. With 1 base clipped from V and 2 bases from J, the junction kept 12 bases outside the gene matches. CDR1 and CDR2 from the germline V gene are SGHRS and YFSETQ. This CDR3 has 18 residues. The CDR3 nucleotides are TGCGCCAGCAGCTTGCGGGGCGATACAGGGGTAGCTGGAAACACCATATATTTT. Translated: CASSLRGDTGVAGNTIYF.

V and J are TRBV4-3 and TRBJ2-7; perhaps TRBD2 as D (5 bases). Trimming shortened V by 2 bases and J by 1 base, and 15 bases separated the two germline ends. Germline values: CDR1 LGHNA, CDR2 YSLEER. This CDR3 is 16 amino acids long. For the CDR3, the DNA is TGCGCCAGCAGCCAAAGTGAGGAGGTCGCGTCCTACGAGCAGTACTTC. Protein product: CASSQSEEVASYEQYF.

The V call is TRBV25-1, the J call TRBJ2-2, with TRBD1 as a possible D gene (6 bases). The germline V gene has CDR1 MGHDK and CDR2 SYGVNS. Trimming took 6 bases from V and 7 from J, leaving 12 bases between them. The CDR3 length is 13 residues. The DNA for the CDR3 is TGTGCCAGCAGCCCAGGGGTCGGCGGGGAGCTGTTTTTT. Translation gives CASSPGVGGELFF.

This chain joins TRBV5-6 and TRBJ2-7, with D tentatively TRBD2 (6 bases). The V gene's germline CDR1 is SGHDT and CDR2 YYEEEE. Trimming stripped 1 base from V and 4 bases from J, with 15 bases between. The CDR3 runs to 15 residues. The CDR3 DNA is TGTGCCAGCAGCTTGCACAGTGGGGGGTATTACGAGCAGTACTTC. The encoded protein is CASSLHSGGYYEQYF.

This clone was seen only a few times. V and J are TRBV2 and TRBJ2-4, with 8 bases that match TRBD1. The CDR3 is 17 residues long. Germline V gene data show CDR1 as SNHLY and CDR2 as FYNNEI. Trimming removed 7 bases from V and 0 bases from J; junction bases left unmatched: 11. The CDR3 DNA reads as TGTGCCAGCACTGAGGACAGGGCGGGGAGAGCCAAAAACATTCAGTACTTC. It encodes CASTEDRAGRAKNIQYF.

The chain recombines TRBV4-1 with TRBJ2-5, with D maybe TRBD1 (6 bases). With 1 base removed from V and 0 bases from J, the gap between germline ends came to 9 bases. Germline loops: CDR1 MGHRA, CDR2 YSYEKL. This CDR3 has 15 amino acids. CDR3 loop: CASSQGDRHQETQYF. The CDR3 bases are TGCGCCAGCAGCCAAGGTGACAGGCACCAAGAGACCCAGTACTTC.

This clone was picked up a small number of times. The rearrangement links TRBV7-2 to TRBJ2-3; D uncertain. Trimming stripped 1 base from V and 7 bases from J, with 6 bases between. The CDR3 runs to 12 residues. CDR1 and CDR2 from the germline V gene are SGHTA and FQGNSA. The CDR3 region is CASSLVGNTQYF. The CDR3 DNA reads as TGTGCCAGCAGCTTAGTGGGGAATACGCAGTATTTT.